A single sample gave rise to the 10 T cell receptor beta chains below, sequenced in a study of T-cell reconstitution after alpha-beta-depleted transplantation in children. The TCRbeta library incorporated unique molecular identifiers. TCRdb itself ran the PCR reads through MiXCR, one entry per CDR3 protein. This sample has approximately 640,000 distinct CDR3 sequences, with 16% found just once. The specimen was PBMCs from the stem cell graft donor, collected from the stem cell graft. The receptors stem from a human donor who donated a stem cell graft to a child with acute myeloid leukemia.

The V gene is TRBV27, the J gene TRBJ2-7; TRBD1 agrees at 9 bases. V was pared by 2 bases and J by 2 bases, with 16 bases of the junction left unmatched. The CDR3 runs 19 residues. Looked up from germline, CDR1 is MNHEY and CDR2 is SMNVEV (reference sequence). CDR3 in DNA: TGTGCCAGCAGTTTAACCCTTACGACACCCGGGACAGGGACCTACGAGCAGTACTTC. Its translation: CASSLTLTTPGTGTYEQYF.

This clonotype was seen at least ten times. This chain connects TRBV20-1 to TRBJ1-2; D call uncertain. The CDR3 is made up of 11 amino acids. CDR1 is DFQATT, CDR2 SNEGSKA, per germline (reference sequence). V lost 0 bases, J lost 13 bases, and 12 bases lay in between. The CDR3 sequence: CSARDSAHLTF. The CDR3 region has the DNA TGCAGTGCTAGAGATAGCGCGCACCTCACCTTC.

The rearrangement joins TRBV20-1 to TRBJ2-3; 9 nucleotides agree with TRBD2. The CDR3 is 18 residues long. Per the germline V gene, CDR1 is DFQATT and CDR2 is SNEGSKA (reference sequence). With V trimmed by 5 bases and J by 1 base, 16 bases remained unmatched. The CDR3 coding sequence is TGCAGTGCTCATGGGGGAGCGAAGCGGGGGGACCGCACAGATACGCAGTATTTT. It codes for CSAHGGAKRGDRTDTQYF.

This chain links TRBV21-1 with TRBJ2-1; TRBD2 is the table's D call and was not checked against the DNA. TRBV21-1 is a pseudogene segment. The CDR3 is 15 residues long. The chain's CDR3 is CASSSSGARHNEQFF. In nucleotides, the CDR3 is TGTGCCAGCAGCTCTAGCGGGGCCCGACACAATGAGCAGTTCTTC.

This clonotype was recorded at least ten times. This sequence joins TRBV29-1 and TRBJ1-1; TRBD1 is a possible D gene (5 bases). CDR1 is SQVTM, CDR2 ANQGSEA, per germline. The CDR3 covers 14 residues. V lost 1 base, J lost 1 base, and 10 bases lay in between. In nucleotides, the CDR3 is TGCAGCGTTGAAGTAAGGGGTGGGAACACTGAAGCTTTCTTT. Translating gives CSVEVRGGNTEAFF.

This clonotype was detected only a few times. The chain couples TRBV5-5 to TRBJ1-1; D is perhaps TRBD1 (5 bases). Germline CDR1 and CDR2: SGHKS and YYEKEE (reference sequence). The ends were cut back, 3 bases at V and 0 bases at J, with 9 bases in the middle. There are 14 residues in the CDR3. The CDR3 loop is CASSSAGLNTEAFF. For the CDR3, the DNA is TGTGCCAGCAGCTCGGCGGGGCTGAACACTGAAGCTTTCTTT.

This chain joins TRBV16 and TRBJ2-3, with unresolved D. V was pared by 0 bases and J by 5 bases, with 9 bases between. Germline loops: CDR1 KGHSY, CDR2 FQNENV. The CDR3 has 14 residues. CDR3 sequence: CASSQSGRQDTQYF. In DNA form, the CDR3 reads TGTGCCAGCAGCCAATCTGGAAGGCAAGATACGCAGTATTTT.

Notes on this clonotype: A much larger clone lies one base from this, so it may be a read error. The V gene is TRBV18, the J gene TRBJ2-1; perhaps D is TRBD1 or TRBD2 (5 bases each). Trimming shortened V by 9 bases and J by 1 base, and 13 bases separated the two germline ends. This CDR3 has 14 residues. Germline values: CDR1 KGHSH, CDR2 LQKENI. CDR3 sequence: CARSGTKSYNEQFF. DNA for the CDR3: TGTGCCAGATCTGGGACCAAATCCTACAATGAGCAGTTCTTC.

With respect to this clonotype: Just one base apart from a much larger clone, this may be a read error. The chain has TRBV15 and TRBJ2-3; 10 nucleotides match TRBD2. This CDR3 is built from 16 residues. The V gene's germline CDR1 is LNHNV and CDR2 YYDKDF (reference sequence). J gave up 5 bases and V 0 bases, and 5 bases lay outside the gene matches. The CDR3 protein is CATSRDGLAGVDTQYF. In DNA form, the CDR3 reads TGTGCCACCAGCAGAGATGGGCTAGCGGGGGTAGATACGCAGTATTTT.

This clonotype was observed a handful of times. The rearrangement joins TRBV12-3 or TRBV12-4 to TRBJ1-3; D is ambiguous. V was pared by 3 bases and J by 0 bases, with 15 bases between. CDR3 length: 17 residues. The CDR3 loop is CASSLYLGRTSGNTIYF. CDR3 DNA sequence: TGTGCCAGCAGTTTGTATCTCGGACGTACCTCTGGAAACACCATATATTTT.